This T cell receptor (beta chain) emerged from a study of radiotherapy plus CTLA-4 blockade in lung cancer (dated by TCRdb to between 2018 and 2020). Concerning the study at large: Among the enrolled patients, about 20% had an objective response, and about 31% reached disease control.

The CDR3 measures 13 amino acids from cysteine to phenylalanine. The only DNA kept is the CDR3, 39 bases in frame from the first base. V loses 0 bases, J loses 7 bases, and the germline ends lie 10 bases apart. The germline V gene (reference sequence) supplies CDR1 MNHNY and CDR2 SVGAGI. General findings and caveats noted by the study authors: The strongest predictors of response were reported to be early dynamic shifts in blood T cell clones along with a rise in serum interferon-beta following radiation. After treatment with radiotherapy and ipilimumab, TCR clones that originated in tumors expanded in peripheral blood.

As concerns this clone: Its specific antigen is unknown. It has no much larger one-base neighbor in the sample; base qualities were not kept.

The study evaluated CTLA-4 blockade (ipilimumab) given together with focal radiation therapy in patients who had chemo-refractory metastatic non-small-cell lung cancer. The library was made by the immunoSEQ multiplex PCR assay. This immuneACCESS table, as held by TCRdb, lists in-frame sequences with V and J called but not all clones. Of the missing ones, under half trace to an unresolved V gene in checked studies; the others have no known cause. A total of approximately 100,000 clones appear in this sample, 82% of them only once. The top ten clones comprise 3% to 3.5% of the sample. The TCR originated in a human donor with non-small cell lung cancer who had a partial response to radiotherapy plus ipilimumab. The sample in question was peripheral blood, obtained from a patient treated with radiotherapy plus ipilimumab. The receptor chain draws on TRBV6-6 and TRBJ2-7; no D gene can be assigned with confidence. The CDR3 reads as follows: CASSYSPGWEQYF. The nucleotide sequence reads TGTGCCAGCAGTTACTCCCCCGGGTGGGAGCAGTACTTC.